This T cell receptor (beta chain) was observed in a study of cytomegalovirus exposure and HLA in healthy donors. Primers for the PCR totalled 60 Vbeta and 13 Jbeta. Assay used: immunoSEQ multiplex PCR; TCRdb lists only in-frame clones, some missing. The sample lists about 100,000 clones, approximately 76% seen once, with roughly 6.9% in the top ten. Germline CDR1 MGHRA, CDR2 YSYEKL. The CDR3 spans 15 residues. V was cut by 4 bases and J by 2 bases, with 11 bases left in between. Points from the study as a whole: Several of the most significant clusters appeared linked to common viral pathogens, based on a later analysis.

Comments on this clone: Its antigen is not identified.

Material: PBMCs. V gene TRBV4-1 combines with J gene TRBJ1-4, with a tentative D call TRBD1 (5 bases). The sequence came from a man aged 35 to 55 in good health and CMV-seropositive. The CDR3 sequence is CASSPRQTTNEKLFF. Written as DNA, the CDR3 is TGCGCCAGCAGCCCCCGACAGACTACTAATGAAAAACTGTTTTTT.